The entry below describes one T cell receptor (beta chain). Data came from immunoSEQ multiplex PCR; TCRdb stores just in-frame clones and leaves some out. The sample contains under 100,000 clones, approximately 84% of which appear only once. These data are taken from a study of blood T cell repertoires in COVID-19. Overall study context: The samples span acute and convalescent COVID-19 from the United States, Italy and Spain.

CDR1 and CDR2 from the germline V gene are SGHAT and FQNNGV. CDR3 length: 16 residues. Trimming removed 1 base at V and 5 bases at J, with 12 bases between. Sequences were obtained from peripheral blood. This receptor was taken from an elderly man with active or convalescent COVID-19. This sequence joins TRBV11-2 and TRBJ1-6, with D perhaps TRBD1 (6 bases). Here the CDR3 DNA reads TGTGCCAGCAGCTTAGGAGCCGGACAGAATAATTCACCCCTCCACTTT. Amino acid sequence: CASSLGAGQNNSPLHF.